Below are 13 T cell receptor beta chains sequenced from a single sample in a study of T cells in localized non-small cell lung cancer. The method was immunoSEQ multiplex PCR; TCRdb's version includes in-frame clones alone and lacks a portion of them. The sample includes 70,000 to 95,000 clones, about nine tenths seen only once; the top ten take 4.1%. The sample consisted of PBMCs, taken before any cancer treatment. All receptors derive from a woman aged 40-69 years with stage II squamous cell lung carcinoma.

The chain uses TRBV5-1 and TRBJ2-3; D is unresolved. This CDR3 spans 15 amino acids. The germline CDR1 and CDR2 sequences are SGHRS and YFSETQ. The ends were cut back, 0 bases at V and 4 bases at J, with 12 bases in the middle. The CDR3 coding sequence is TGCGCCAGCAGCTTGGGGGGTCTCAAGGCAGATACGCAGTATTTT. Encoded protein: CASSLGGLKADTQYF.

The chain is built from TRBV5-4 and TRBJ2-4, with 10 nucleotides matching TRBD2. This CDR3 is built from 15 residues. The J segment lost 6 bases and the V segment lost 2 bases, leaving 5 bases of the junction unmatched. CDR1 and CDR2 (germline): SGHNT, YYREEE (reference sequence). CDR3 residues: CASSFLTSGLNIQYF. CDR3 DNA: TGTGCCAGCAGCTTTCTGACTAGCGGGCTAAACATTCAGTACTTC. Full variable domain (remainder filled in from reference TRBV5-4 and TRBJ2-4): ETGVTQSPTHLIKTRGQQVTLRCSSQSGHNTVSWYQQALGQGPQFIFQYYREEENGRGNFPPRFSGLQFPNYSSELNVNALELDDSALYLCASSFLTSGLNIQYFGAGTRLSVL.

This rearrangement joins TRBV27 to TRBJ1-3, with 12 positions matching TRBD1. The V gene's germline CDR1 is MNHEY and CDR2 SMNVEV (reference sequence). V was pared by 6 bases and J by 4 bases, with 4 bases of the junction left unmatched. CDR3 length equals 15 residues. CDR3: CASRAGTGGGNTIYF. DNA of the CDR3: TGTGCCAGCAGAGCCGGGACAGGGGGCGGAAACACCATATATTTT.

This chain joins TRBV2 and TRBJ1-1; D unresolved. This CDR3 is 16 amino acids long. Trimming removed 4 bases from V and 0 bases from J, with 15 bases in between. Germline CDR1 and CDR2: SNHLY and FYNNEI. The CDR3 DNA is TGTGCCAGCAGTGGCAATGGTTGGGGTCTGAACACTGAAGCTTTCTTT. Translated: CASSGNGWGLNTEAFF.

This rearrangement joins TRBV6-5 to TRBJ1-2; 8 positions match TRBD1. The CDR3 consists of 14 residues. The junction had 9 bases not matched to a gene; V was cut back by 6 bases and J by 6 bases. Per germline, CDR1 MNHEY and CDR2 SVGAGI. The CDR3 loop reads CASSERGGQDGYTF. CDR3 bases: TGTGCCAGCAGCGAAAGGGGGGGACAGGATGGCTACACCTTC.

DNA of the CDR3: TGTGCCAGCAGCCAACTTCGAAGGGGGACTAGCGGGAGGGCCGGTGAGCAGTACTTC. Its protein product is CASSQLRRGTSGRAGEQYF. V usage is TRBV14 and J usage is TRBJ2-7; 16 bases align to TRBD2. Trimming removed 2 bases from V and 7 bases from J; junction bases left unmatched: 14. The CDR3 loop spans 19 amino acids. Per the germline V gene, CDR1 is SGHDN and CDR2 is FVKESK.

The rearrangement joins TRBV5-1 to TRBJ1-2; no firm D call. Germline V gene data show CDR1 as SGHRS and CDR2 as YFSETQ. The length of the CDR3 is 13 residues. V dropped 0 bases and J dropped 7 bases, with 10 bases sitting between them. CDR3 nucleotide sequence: TGCGCCAGCAGCTTGGTAACGGGAGCTGGCTACACCTTC. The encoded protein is CASSLVTGAGYTF.

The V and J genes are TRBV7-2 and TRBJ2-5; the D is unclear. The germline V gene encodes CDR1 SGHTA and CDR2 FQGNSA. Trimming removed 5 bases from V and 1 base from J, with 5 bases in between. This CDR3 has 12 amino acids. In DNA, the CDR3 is TGTGCCAGCAGCAGAATCCAAGAGACCCAGTACTTC. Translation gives CASSRIQETQYF.

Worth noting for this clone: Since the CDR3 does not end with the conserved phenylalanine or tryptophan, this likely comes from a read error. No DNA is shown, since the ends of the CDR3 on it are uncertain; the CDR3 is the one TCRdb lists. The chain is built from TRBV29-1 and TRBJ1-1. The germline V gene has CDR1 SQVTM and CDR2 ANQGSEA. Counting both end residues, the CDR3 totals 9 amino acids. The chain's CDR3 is CSVEEGPST.

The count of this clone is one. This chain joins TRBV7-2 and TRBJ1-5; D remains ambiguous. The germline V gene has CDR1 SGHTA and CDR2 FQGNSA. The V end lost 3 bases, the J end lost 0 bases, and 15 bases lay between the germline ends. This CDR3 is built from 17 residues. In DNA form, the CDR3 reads TGTGCCAGCAGCTTGAATGGACGGGGTTATAGCAATCAGCCCCAGCATTTT. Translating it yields CASSLNGRGYSNQPQHF.

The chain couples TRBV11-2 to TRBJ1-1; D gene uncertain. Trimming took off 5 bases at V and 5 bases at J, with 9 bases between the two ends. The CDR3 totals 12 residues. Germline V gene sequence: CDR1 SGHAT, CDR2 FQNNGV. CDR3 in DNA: TGTGCCAGCAGCCCTCTAAGAACTGAAGCTTTCTTT. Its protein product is CASSPLRTEAFF.

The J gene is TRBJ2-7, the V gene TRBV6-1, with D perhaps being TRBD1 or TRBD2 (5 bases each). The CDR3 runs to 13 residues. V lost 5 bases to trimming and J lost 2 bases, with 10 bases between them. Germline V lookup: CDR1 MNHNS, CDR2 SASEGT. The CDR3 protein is CASSWTGPYEQYF. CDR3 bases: TGTGCCAGCAGTTGGACGGGACCCTACGAGCAGTACTTC.

CDR3 nucleotides: TGTGCCAGCCGGTTAGACAGAAATAGCAATCAGCCCCAGCATTTT. It specifies CASRLDRNSNQPQHF. The chain links TRBV27 to TRBJ1-5; the D gene is possibly TRBD1 (5 bases). The ends were cut back, 8 bases at V and 0 bases at J, with 14 bases in the middle. Germline CDR1 reads MNHEY; CDR2 reads SMNVEV (reference sequence). The CDR3 extends over 15 amino acids.